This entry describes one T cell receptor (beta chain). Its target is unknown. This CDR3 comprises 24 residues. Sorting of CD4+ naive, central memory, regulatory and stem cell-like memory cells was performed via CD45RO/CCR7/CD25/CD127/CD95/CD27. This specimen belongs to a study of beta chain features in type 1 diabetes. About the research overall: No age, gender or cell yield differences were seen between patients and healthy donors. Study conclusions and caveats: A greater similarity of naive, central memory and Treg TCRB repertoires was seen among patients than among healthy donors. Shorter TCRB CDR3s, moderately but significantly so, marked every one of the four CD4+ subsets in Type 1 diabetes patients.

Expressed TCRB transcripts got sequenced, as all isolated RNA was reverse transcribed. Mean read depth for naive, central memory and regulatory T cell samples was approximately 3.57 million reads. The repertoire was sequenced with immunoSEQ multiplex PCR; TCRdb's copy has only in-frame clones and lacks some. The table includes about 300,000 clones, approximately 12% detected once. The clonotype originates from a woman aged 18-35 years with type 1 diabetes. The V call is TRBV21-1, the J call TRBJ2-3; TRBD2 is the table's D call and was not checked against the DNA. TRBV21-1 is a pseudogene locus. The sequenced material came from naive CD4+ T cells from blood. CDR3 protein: CASSNPVVAERDSGLVYSTDTQYF. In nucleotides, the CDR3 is TGTGCCAGCAGCAACCCCGTCGTGGCCGAGCGTGATAGCGGTCTGGTGTACAGCACAGATACGCAGTATTTT.